Listed below are T cell receptor beta chains from one sample, sequenced in a study of blood T cells in healthy people across ages. TCRdb used MiXCR to reprocess the 5' RACE reads, holding one entry per CDR3 protein. The table shows roughly 500,000 distinct CDR3 sequences, with about 25% occurring only once. The sequenced material came from blood. These receptors all come from a woman between 70 and 85 years old in good health. The CDR3 runs from the conserved cysteine through the conserved F or W. The D gene is left open where the match is weak. Clone size, where shown, is once, few, many, or a class for clones that have expanded.

v_gene,abundance,j_gene,d_gene,CDR3aa,CDR3nt
TRBV6-6,-,TRBJ1-1,-,CASSYRPTEAFF,TGTGCCAGCAGTTACAGACCTACTGAAGCTTTCTTT
TRBV7-9,few,TRBJ1-4,-,CASSRMGGNYEKLFF,TGTGCCAGCAGCCGTATGGGGGGAAATTATGAAAAACTGTTTTTT
TRBV7-9,-,TRBJ2-1,TRBD2,CASSSATGGAYNEQFF,TGTGCCAGCAGCTCTGCAACCGGGGGGGCGTACAATGAGCAGTTCTTC
TRBV18,few,TRBJ2-3,-,CASSPAGSFSTDTQYF,TGTGCCAGCTCACCAGCGGGTAGCTTTAGCACAGATACGCAGTATTTT
TRBV28,few,TRBJ2-1,-,CASSGPSSYNEQFF,TGTGCCAGCAGCGGGCCTAGCTCCTACAATGAGCAGTTCTTC
TRBV25-1,-,TRBJ2-2,-,CASSGDLSRTGELFF,TGTGCCAGCAGTGGGGACCTAAGTAGGACCGGGGAGCTGTTTTTT
TRBV6-1,few,TRBJ1-1,-,CASRRGGVNTEAFF,TGTGCCAGCAGAAGGGGTGGCGTGAACACTGAAGCTTTCTTT
TRBV6-2/TRBV6-3,-,TRBJ1-4,-,CASQRGTTNEKLFF,TGTGCCAGCCAACGGGGAACAACTAATGAAAAACTGTTTTTT
TRBV6-2/TRBV6-3,few,TRBJ2-1,-,CASSLVREGEQFF,TGTGCCAGCAGCCTAGTCAGGGAAGGTGAGCAGTTCTTC
TRBV7-9,-,TRBJ2-1,-,CASSLADEQFF,TGTGCCAGCAGCTTAGCGGATGAGCAGTTCTTC
TRBV4-2,-,TRBJ1-6,TRBD1,CASSVQGHNSPLHF,TGTGCCAGCAGCGTACAGGGGCACAATTCACCCCTCCACTTT
TRBV24-1,-,TRBJ1-1,TRBD1,CATSETGGGTEAFF,TGTGCCACCAGTGAAACAGGGGGAGGCACTGAAGCTTTCTTT
TRBV4-3,few,TRBJ1-1,-,CASSQGARAAFF,TGCGCCAGCAGCCAAGGGGCCAGGGCGGCTTTCTTT
TRBV21-1,many,TRBJ2-5,-,CASSRRGGILDRDQETQYF,TGTGCCAGCAGCAGACGAGGGGGGATATTGGACAGGGACCAAGAGACCCAGTACTTC
TRBV7-9,-,TRBJ2-7,-,CASSLGTGKTYEQYF,TGTGCCAGCAGCTTAGGTACAGGAAAAACCTACGAGCAGTACTTC
TRBV9,few,TRBJ1-6,-,CASSVGASSYNSPLHF,TGTGCCAGCAGCGTAGGTGCAAGCTCCTATAATTCACCCCTCCACTTT
TRBV3-1,few,TRBJ1-1,-,CASSQEGGEAFF,TGTGCCAGCAGCCAAGAAGGGGGGGAAGCTTTCTTT
TRBV2,-,TRBJ2-5,-,CASKDKAQETQYF,TGTGCCAGCAAGGACAAGGCGCAAGAGACCCAGTACTTC
TRBV6-1,few,TRBJ2-3,TRBD2,CASSGAGGTDTQYF,TGTGCCAGCAGTGGCGCGGGGGGCACAGATACGCAGTATTTT
TRBV4-2,few,TRBJ2-1,TRBD2,CASSQEIIRLADRNEQFF,TGTGCCAGCAGCCAAGAGATAATTAGACTAGCGGACCGCAATGAGCAGTTCTTC
TRBV29-1,-,TRBJ2-4,-,CSVGLLSGNIQYF,TGCAGCGTTGGCTTACTGAGCGGAAACATTCAGTACTTC
TRBV30,few,TRBJ2-6,TRBD1,CAWIPGTAGANVLTF,TGTGCCTGGATTCCAGGGACAGCCGGGGCCAACGTCCTGACTTTC
TRBV29-1,-,TRBJ2-3,TRBD1,CSVETGVSDTQYF,TGCAGCGTTGAGACAGGGGTTTCCGATACGCAGTATTTT
TRBV11-1,few,TRBJ2-1,-,CASSLGYGAEQFF,TGTGCCAGCAGCTTAGGGTATGGGGCTGAGCAGTTCTTC
TRBV5-1,-,TRBJ2-3,-,CASSETQGASTDTQYF,TGCGCCAGCAGCGAGACCCAGGGTGCTTCCACAGATACGCAGTATTTT
TRBV29-1,-,TRBJ2-7,-,CSVTCSGISPYEQYF,TGCAGCGTCACCTGCTCAGGGATTTCACCCTACGAGCAGTACTTC
TRBV20-1,few,TRBJ2-7,TRBD1,CSASWGQGSYEQYF,TGCAGTGCTAGTTGGGGACAGGGCTCCTACGAGCAGTACTTC
TRBV4-1,-,TRBJ2-3,-,CASSGETGSDTQYF,TGCGCCAGCTCGGGAGAAACAGGGTCAGATACGCAGTATTTT
TRBV6-6,few,TRBJ2-1,-,CASSGANSYNEQFF,TGTGCCAGCTCGGGGGCCAACTCCTACAATGAGCAGTTCTTC
TRBV7-9,many,TRBJ1-2,-,CASSPDYPGYGYTF,TGTGCCAGCAGCCCGGACTACCCTGGCTATGGCTACACCTTC
TRBV5-1,-,TRBJ1-4,-,CASSLGGAATNEKLFF,TGCGCCAGCAGCTTGGGAGGAGCAGCAACTAATGAAAAACTGTTTTTT
TRBV4-3,few,TRBJ2-4,TRBD1,CASSPGQGELQNIQYF,TGCGCCAGCAGCCCAGGACAGGGGGAACTACAAAACATTCAGTACTTC
TRBV7-2,few,TRBJ1-2,-,CASSLASVPYGYTF,TGTGCCAGCAGCTTAGCATCCGTACCCTATGGCTACACCTTC
TRBV12-3/TRBV12-4,-,TRBJ1-5,-,CASSLSPDILQPQHF,TGTGCCAGCAGTTTAAGCCCGGATATTTTGCAGCCCCAGCATTTT
TRBV7-2,-,TRBJ1-2,-,CASSPRTVGAYGYTF,TGTGCCAGCAGCCCCCGGACAGTGGGTGCCTATGGCTACACCTTC
TRBV18,-,TRBJ2-1,-,CASSLPVRSYNEQFF,TGTGCCAGCTCACTCCCTGTTCGCTCCTACAATGAGCAGTTCTTC
TRBV13,-,TRBJ1-1,TRBD1,CASSPRQGVTEAFF,TGTGCCAGCAGCCCCCGACAGGGGGTCACTGAAGCTTTCTTT
TRBV2,-,TRBJ2-3,TRBD1,CASSEWDRESDAQYF,TGTGCCAGCAGTGAATGGGACAGGGAGTCAGATGCGCAGTATTTT
TRBV15,few,TRBJ2-1,TRBD2,CATSRPGGGIYNEQFF,TGTGCCACCAGCAGGCCCGGGGGGGGGATCTACAATGAGCAGTTCTTC
TRBV6-2/TRBV6-3,few,TRBJ2-5,-,CASSYPRGFEETQYF,TGTGCCAGCAGTTACCCCAGGGGTTTCGAGGAGACCCAGTACTTC
TRBV6-2/TRBV6-3,few,TRBJ2-3,TRBD2,CASSLAGATTDTQYF,TGTGCCAGCTCACTAGCGGGGGCGACCACAGATACGCAGTATTTT
TRBV12-3/TRBV12-4,-,TRBJ2-1,-,CASRDSGATHNEQFF,TGTGCCAGCAGGGACTCAGGGGCGACGCACAATGAGCAGTTCTTC
TRBV7-3,few,TRBJ2-1,-,CASSLSPSDEQFF,TGTGCCAGCAGCTTATCCCCTAGCGATGAGCAGTTCTTC
TRBV20-1,few,TRBJ2-7,TRBD1,CSARRTGLTEQYF,TGCAGTGCTAGAAGGACAGGGTTAACCGAGCAGTACTTC
TRBV5-1,-,TRBJ2-3,TRBD2,CASSLASGGLYTDTQYF,TGCGCCAGCAGCTTGGCTAGCGGGGGCCTTTACACAGATACGCAGTATTTT
TRBV12-3/TRBV12-4,-,TRBJ2-1,TRBD2,CASSGGLAGLNEQFF,TGTGCCAGCAGTGGGGGACTAGCGGGTCTCAATGAGCAGTTCTTC
TRBV29-1,few,TRBJ2-5,TRBD1,CSVAPGQGYQETQYF,TGCAGCGTTGCCCCGGGACAGGGGTACCAAGAGACCCAGTACTTC
TRBV2,-,TRBJ2-4,-,CASKGGNIQYF,TGTGCCAGCAAAGGGGGGAACATTCAGTACTTC
TRBV5-1,few,TRBJ1-6,-,CASSLAGRDNSPLHF,TGCGCCAGCAGCTTGGCAGGACGGGATAATTCACCCCTCCACTTT
TRBV30,once,TRBJ1-2,-,CAWSVGQHYGYTF,TGTGCCTGGAGTGTAGGTCAGCACTATGGCTACACCTTC
TRBV5-1,-,TRBJ2-2,TRBD1,CASRPQGAFGELFF,TGCGCCAGCAGACCACAGGGGGCGTTCGGGGAGCTGTTTTTT
TRBV21-1,few,TRBJ2-1,-,CASAGQGLAGFSLGSYNEQFF,TGTGCCAGTGCCGGGCAGGGGCTAGCGGGGTTTTCGCTTGGGTCCTACAATGAGCAGTTCTTC
TRBV5-1,-,TRBJ1-3,TRBD1,CASSGDRAGNTIYF,TGCGCCAGCAGCGGAGACAGGGCTGGAAACACCATATATTTT
TRBV20-1,-,TRBJ2-1,TRBD1,CSARDLGTGLPNNEQFF,TGCAGTGCTAGAGATCTCGGGACAGGTCTTCCTAACAATGAGCAGTTCTTC
TRBV20-1,-,TRBJ1-6,-,CSAREVQVNSPLHF,TGCAGTGCTAGAGAGGTACAGGTCAATTCACCCCTCCACTTT